This TCR beta chain was captured in a study of tumor and adjacent non-tumor tissue in lung cancer. There are many counts of this clonotype. Three rounds of nested PCR, following a modified ARM-PCR protocol, produced the TCRbeta library. TCRdb redid the calling of the multiplex PCR reads with MiXCR, one entry per CDR3 protein. Found here are 75,000 to 90,000 distinct CDR3 sequences, 75% to 85% of them singletons; the top ten hold roughly 22%. The template was RNA from unsorted bulk tissue. Distant lung tissue was collected more than 3 cm away from the tumor edge. Donors were chemotherapy-naive, newly diagnosed lung cancer surgical patients in China, August–late 2014. The CDR3 covers 14 residues. The V and J ends lost 6 bases and 0 bases respectively, with 9 bases between them. The germline V gene encodes CDR1 MDHEN and CDR2 SYDVKM.

The rearrangement joins TRBV28 to TRBJ1-5; tentatively, D is TRBD1 (5 bases). The clonotype originates from a woman aged 45-60 years with non-small cell lung cancer. The material sequenced was distant non-tumor lung tissue. For the CDR3, the DNA is TGTGCCAGCAGGGCGACAGATAGCAATCAGCCCCAGCATTTT. Translated, it gives CASRATDSNQPQHF.